These 23 T cell receptor beta chains were sequenced from one sample in a study of cytomegalovirus exposure and HLA in healthy donors. PCR involved 60 Vbeta and 13 Jbeta primers. Profiled with immunoSEQ multiplex PCR; TCRdb holds only in-frame clones, not every one. The table lists a few hundred thousand clones, approximately 79% of them singletons. Material: PBMCs. Every receptor here comes from a girl aged 2 to 9 in good health and CMV-seronegative.

The chain joins TRBV4-1 to TRBJ2-7, with D unresolved. This CDR3 is 13 amino acids long. Per the germline V gene, CDR1 is MGHRA and CDR2 is YSYEKL. The germline V and J ends were trimmed by 2 bases and 2 bases, with 7 bases remaining between them. The CDR3, as DNA: TGCGCCAGCAGCCAAAAAACTACCTACGAGCAGTACTTC. It specifies CASSQKTTYEQYF.

The chain uses TRBV5-4 and TRBJ2-5; possible D gene TRBD2, 6 bases. The V gene lost 0 bases and the J gene lost 5 bases, with 8 bases spanning the gap. Germline V gives CDR1 SGHNT, CDR2 YYREEE (reference sequence). The CDR3 extends over 13 amino acids. The CDR3 loop reads CASSLAGVETQYF. The CDR3 DNA reads as TGTGCCAGCAGCTTGGCGGGGGTGGAGACCCAGTACTTC.

In its sample, this clone was seen once. The chain combines TRBV11-2 with TRBJ2-7; 7 positions agree with TRBD1. The CDR3 has 15 residues. V was pared by 2 bases and J by 3 bases, with 7 bases of the junction left unmatched. CDR1 is SGHAT, CDR2 FQNNGV, per germline. CDR3 region: CASSLSLRGLYEQYF. The CDR3, as DNA: TGTGCCAGCAGCTTAAGTCTTAGGGGGCTCTACGAGCAGTACTTC.

In this sample, this clone turned up once. CDR3 protein: CASSPSGGGTGELFF. DNA of the CDR3: TGTGCCAGCAGCCCCAGCGGGGGAGGCACCGGGGAGCTGTTTTTT. The chain is built from TRBV7-3 and TRBJ2-2; 8 positions match TRBD2. The V and J ends lost 5 bases and 4 bases, in that order; junction bases with no gene match: 6. The CDR3 covers 15 residues. Germline lookup yields CDR1 SGHTA and CDR2 FQGTGA.

The V and J genes are TRBV5-6 and TRBJ2-5; D is uncertain. CDR3 length: 15 residues. V lost 5 bases and J 1 base, leaving 15 bases between the germline ends. Germline loops: CDR1 SGHDT, CDR2 YYEEEE. CDR3 sequence reads: CASSGNTVLQETQYF. CDR3 DNA sequence: TGTGCCAGCAGTGGAAATACAGTTCTCCAAGAGACCCAGTACTTC.

This clone has a handful of counts. The rearrangement uses TRBV29-1 and TRBJ1-2; 10 nucleotides line up with TRBD1. CDR3 length: 14 amino acids. Trimming cost V 5 bases and J 4 bases; bases outside gene matches: 7. Germline V gene sequence: CDR1 SQVTM, CDR2 ANQGSEA. The CDR3 region has the DNA TGCAGCGTTCGTCCCGGGACAGGGGTCTATGGCTACACCTTC. It translates to CSVRPGTGVYGYTF. The whole variable domain, remainder taken from reference TRBV29-1 and TRBJ1-2, is SAVISQKPSRDICQRGTSLTIQCQVDSQVTMMFWYRQQPGQSLTLIATANQGSEATYESGFVIDKFPISRPNLTFSTLTVSNMSPEDSSIYLCSVRPGTGVYGYTFGSGTRLTVV.

The rearrangement uses TRBV7-6 and TRBJ1-1; TRBD1 agrees at 8 bases. This CDR3 has 16 residues. V shed 1 base, J shed 0 bases, and the junction held 4 bases outside the gene matches. Germline V lookup: CDR1 SGHVS, CDR2 FNYEAQ. CDR3 amino acids: CASSLDRGEMNTEAFF. The CDR3 nucleotides are TGTGCCAGCAGCTTAGACAGGGGGGAGATGAACACTGAAGCTTTCTTT. Full variable domain (remainder filled in from reference TRBV7-6 and TRBJ1-1): GAGVSQSPRYKVTKRGQDVALRCDPISGHVSLYWYRQALGQGPEFLTYFNYEAQQDKSGLPNDRFSAERPEGSISTLTIQRTEQRDSAMYRCASSLDRGEMNTEAFFGQGTRLTVV.

This clone was found a few times. V gene TRBV14 combines with J gene TRBJ2-2; perhaps TRBD2 as D (6 bases). CDR3 length: 15 residues. Germline-derived CDR1 and CDR2 are SGHDN and FVKESK. Trimming shortened V by 6 bases and J by 7 bases, and 18 bases separated the two germline ends. The CDR3 DNA reads TGTGCCAGCAGGGCAACCCGGGGGAAAGGCGGGGAGCTGTTTTTT. It specifies CASRATRGKGGELFF. Filled out from reference TRBV14 and TRBJ2-2, the complete variable domain reads EAGVTQFPSHSVIEKGQTVTLRCDPISGHDNLYWYRRVMGKEIKFLLHFVKESKQDESGMPNNRFLAERTGGTYSTLKVQPAELEDSGVYFCASRATRGKGGELFFGEGSRLTVL.

In its sample, this clone was seen a few times. The rearrangement links TRBV7-9 to TRBJ2-3; D gene ambiguous. The CDR3 totals 11 residues. Germline lookup yields CDR1 SEHNR and CDR2 FQNEAQ (reference sequence). The germline V and J ends were trimmed by 4 bases and 8 bases, with 7 bases remaining between them. Written as DNA, the CDR3 is TGTGCCAGCAGCTCCCCCCTTACGCAGTATTTT. Translation: CASSSPLTQYF. The full variable domain, with the rest looked up from reference TRBV7-9 and TRBJ2-3, is DTGVSQNPRHKITKRGQNVTFRCDPISEHNRLYWYRQTLGQGPEFLTYFQNEAQLEKSRLLSDRFSAERPKGSFSTLEIQRTEQGDSAMYLCASSSPLTQYFGPGTRLTVL.

This CDR3 is CASSLTGQGGWEQYF. The CDR3 coding sequence is TGTGCCAGCAGTTTGACGGGACAGGGAGGATGGGAGCAGTACTTC. The J gene is TRBJ2-7, the V gene TRBV27; 9 bases are a match to TRBD1. Trimming cost V 3 bases and J 7 bases; bases outside gene matches: 10. Germline loops: CDR1 MNHEY, CDR2 SMNVEV (reference sequence). The CDR3 is 15 residues long.

With respect to this clone: One end of the junction does not line up with germline, which may come from a read error. The chain couples TRBV6-5 to TRBJ2-5; maybe TRBD1 (6 bases). The germline CDR1 and CDR2 sequences are MNHEY and SVGAGI. This CDR3 is 12 amino acids long. The CDR3 bases are TGTGCCAGCAGTCAAGGGGGTGGCCTGCCAAACTTC. Its protein product is CASSQGGGLPNF.

The rearrangement uses TRBV2 and TRBJ1-5; 7 bases line up with TRBD1. The CDR3 is 12 residues long. With 8 bases clipped from V and 5 bases from J, the junction kept 3 bases outside the gene matches. From germline, CDR1 is SNHLY and CDR2 FYNNEI. The CDR3 nucleotides read TGTGCCAGCGGGGGACAGTATCAGCCCCAGCATTTT. It yields the protein CASGGQYQPQHF.

V usage is TRBV6-6 and J usage is TRBJ1-1; 12 bases fit TRBD1. Germline V CDR1 and CDR2: MNHNY, SVGAGI (reference sequence). This CDR3 contains 16 residues. Trimming cost V 8 bases and J 3 bases; bases outside gene matches: 10. CDR3 loop: CASVRDRGRWDTEAFF. CDR3 coding DNA: TGTGCCAGCGTTCGGGACAGGGGGCGCTGGGACACTGAAGCTTTCTTT.

This chain uses TRBV6-5 with TRBJ1-5, with 9 nucleotides matching TRBD1. V trimming: 5 bases; J trimming: 6 bases; junction bases outside the gene matches: 2. Per the germline V gene, CDR1 is MNHEY and CDR2 is SVGAGI. The CDR3 loop spans 13 amino acids. CDR3 nucleotide sequence: TGTGCCAGCAGTGAACAGGGGGCTCAGCCCCAGCATTTT. It yields the protein CASSEQGAQPQHF.

The genes are TRBV6-1 and TRBJ1-2; maybe TRBD1 (5 bases). The V gene lost 4 bases and the J gene lost 0 bases, with 9 bases spanning the gap. The germline V gene has CDR1 MNHNS and CDR2 SASEGT. CDR3 length: 14 amino acids. The CDR3 spells CASSGQITNYGYTF. CDR3 DNA sequence: TGTGCCAGCAGTGGACAGATAACTAACTATGGCTACACCTTC.

This rearrangement joins TRBV10-2 to TRBJ1-6; possible D gene TRBD1, 5 bases. The CDR3 runs 14 residues. Germline V gives CDR1 WSHSY, CDR2 SAAADI. The V end lost 2 bases, the J end lost 8 bases, and 10 bases lay between the germline ends. DNA for the CDR3: TGCGCCAGCAGTGAGCAGGGTTTGTATTCACCCCTCCACTTT. Translated, it gives CASSEQGLYSPLHF.

The chain joins TRBV4-1 to TRBJ1-4, with no clear D. Trimming left V 4 bases short and J 6 bases short, with 15 bases between. This CDR3 region has 15 residues. CDR1 and CDR2 (germline): MGHRA, YSYEKL. CDR3 protein: CASSRPGLRDEKLFF. CDR3 nucleotide sequence: TGCGCCAGCAGCCGCCCAGGCTTGCGGGATGAAAAACTGTTTTTT.

The rearrangement links TRBV2 to TRBJ1-5; D might be TRBD1 (6 bases). This CDR3 has 14 amino acids. Trimming removed 5 bases from V and 7 bases from J, with 15 bases in between. Germline V CDR1 and CDR2: SNHLY, FYNNEI. This chain's CDR3 is CASSRTELLQPQHF. CDR3 bases: TGTGCCAGCAGTAGGACAGAACTACTACAGCCCCAGCATTTT.

The chain couples TRBV10-3 to TRBJ1-2; 10 positions agree with TRBD1. The germline gives CDR1 ENHRY, CDR2 SYGVKD. The J segment lost 2 bases and the V segment lost 4 bases, leaving 1 base of the junction unmatched. The CDR3 spans 14 residues. The DNA of the CDR3 is TGTGCCATCAGTGGACAGGGGGCGAACTATGGCTACACCTTC. Protein: CAISGQGANYGYTF.

V is TRBV25-1 and J is TRBJ2-5; D not certain. V was clipped by 1 base and J by 7 bases, with 10 bases between them. Germline values: CDR1 MGHDK, CDR2 SYGVNS. This CDR3 is 13 amino acids long. Written as DNA, the CDR3 is TGTGCCAGCAGTGAATTTGTATCGGGGACCCAGTACTTC. This translates into CASSEFVSGTQYF.

The table lists this clone with a few counts. The gene calls are TRBV5-5 and TRBJ2-7; D is unresolved. In germline, CDR1 is SGHKS, CDR2 YYEKEE (reference sequence). There are 12 residues in the CDR3. With 1 base removed from V and 4 bases from J, the gap between germline ends came to 6 bases. CDR3 in amino acids: CASSLFQYEQYF. The CDR3 DNA sequence: TGTGCCAGCAGCTTGTTCCAGTACGAGCAGTACTTC. Full variable domain (rest looked up from reference TRBV5-5 and TRBJ2-7): DAGVTQSPTHLIKTRGQQVTLRCSPISGHKSVSWYQQVLGQGPQFIFQYYEKEERGRGNFPDRFSARQFPNYSSELNVNALLLGDSALYLCASSLFQYEQYFGPGTRLTVT.

V usage is TRBV6-1 and J usage is TRBJ2-5; TRBD2 aligns across 8 bases. The CDR3 is made up of 16 amino acids. Germline V gene lookup returns CDR1 MNHNS and CDR2 SASEGT. With V trimmed by 1 base and J by 5 bases, 9 bases remained unmatched. The chain's CDR3 is CASSEVVAGLRETQYF. CDR3 coding DNA: TGTGCCAGCAGTGAAGTGGTAGCGGGACTGAGGGAGACCCAGTACTTC.

The rearrangement uses TRBV27 and TRBJ2-7; 7 bases match TRBD1. In germline, CDR1 is MNHEY, CDR2 SMNVEV (reference sequence). V lost 2 bases and J lost 0; bases outside the gene matches: 4. The CDR3 is 15 residues long. In DNA form, the CDR3 reads TGTGCCAGCAGTTTAGGGACAGAAAGCTCCTACGAGCAGTACTTC. This sequence encodes CASSLGTESSYEQYF.